This entry is about one TCR beta chain. Its antigen is not yet known. There are no base qualities to consult, and no much larger clone falls within one base. This sample is part of a study of T cells in localized non-small cell lung cancer (dated by TCRdb to 2018 to 2020). A note on the overall study: The study examined T cell repertoires in 236 patients with early-stage NSCLC and compared tumors with uninvolved tumor-adjacent lungs. All 250 or so NSCLC patients in the cohort were treatment-naive and had localized lung tumors that were resected. Of the NSCLC patients, fewer than 150 were male and about 97 were female, and the mean age was approximately 66 years.

TCR beta CDR3 regions were sequenced from DNA using the immunoSEQ Assay. On the authors' methods: T cell density was computed as TCR beta template counts normalized to usable DNA estimated by amplifying housekeeping genes. Richness was estimated with the preseqR package, extrapolating to 400,000 templates for PBMC samples and 120,000 templates for tissue samples. Clonality was defined as one minus Pielou's evenness. Tissue-enriched TCRs were identified by differential abundance testing using productive amino-acid clonotypes, minimum total count 5 and alpha 0.1. The Jaccard Index and the Morisita Overlap Index were used to measure repertoire overlap between compartments. GLIPH grouped TCR beta CDR3s together with public tetramer-defined viral CDR3s, and a viral motif had to include at least three viral sequences and also show V-gene enrichment. TCRdb mirrors the immuneACCESS table, restricted to in-frame sequences. Some clones are absent from its copies; in checked studies, under half trace to an unresolved V gene, and the reason for the others is unknown. From that table come the V and J calls and clone size; the DNA was used to work out D and trimming. This sample holds roughly 3,400 clones; 20% to 25% were observed only once. The ten largest clones add up to around 19% of the sample.

At diagnosis, peripheral blood, uninvolved tumor-adjacent lung and tumor were collected and were preserved as a mix of fresh-frozen and FFPE material. Here is what the overall study found, with its caveats: Since the design was exploratory, TCR variables were selected using unadjusted p-values with no false-discovery rate correction. The highest T cell clonality was observed in uninvolved tumor-adjacent lung, where clonality exceeded that of tumor, suggesting that antigenic responses were more focused in uninvolved tumor-adjacent lung. Higher blood T cell density associated with longer overall survival, while higher adjacent-lung clonality associated with shorter survival. Because multi-region tumor sequencing was not done, intratumor heterogeneity could not be ruled out. A median of roughly 60 of the top 100 tumor clones were detected in paired uninvolved adjacent lung, and some 30 of these tumor clones were also found among the top 100 clones of the paired uninvolved adjacent lung.

V loses 2 bases, J loses 1 base, and the germline ends lie 11 bases apart. From cysteine to phenylalanine, the CDR3 is 15 amino acids long. The retained sequence is limited to the CDR3, 45 bases, with the frame set at the first base. This clonotype was sampled from a man aged 35 to 70 with stage II squamous cell lung carcinoma. The V gene is TRBV23-1 and the J gene is TRBJ2-5; confidence is insufficient to name the D gene. TRBV23-1 is placed among ORFs of uncertain function. Sequenced here: lung tumor tissue, sampled before any cancer treatment. This receptor has the CDR3 CASSQKLSRQETQYF. The nucleotide sequence reads as follows: TGCGCCAGCAGTCAAAAGCTAAGCCGCCAAGAGACCCAGTACTTC.